This T cell receptor (beta chain) was identified during a study of CD8+CD57+ T cells in acquired aplastic anemia. Study-level background: Mean DNA quantity obtained from sorted CD4+ and CD8+ cells was 2.5 to 4 ug.

Study-wide results and limits: The study identified about 30 CD8+ CDR3 sequences shared by patients and controls.

Only patients with CD8+CD57+ cell expansion on flow cytometry were chosen for sequencing. As to this clonotype: The antigen is undetermined.

Using genomic DNA as the template, TCR beta VDJ and CDR3 profiling was carried out. TCRdb called the reads again in MiXCR, with one record for every CDR3 protein. This table has some 170,000 distinct CDR3 sequences, roughly 48% appearing once. Sequencing was done on a sample of sorted CD4+, CD8+, or CD8+CD57+ T cells (not recorded which) from PBMCs. This sequence was found in a human donor with aplastic anemia.

CDR3 amino acids: CATSMGGRNTGELFF. For the CDR3, the DNA is TGTGCCACCTCCATGGGGGGGAGAAACACCGGGGAGCTGTTTTTT. The chain couples TRBV24-1 to TRBJ2-2; 7 nucleotides line up with TRBD2. Germline V lookup: CDR1 KGHDR, CDR2 SFDVKD. J lost 2 bases, V lost 9 bases, and 8 bases had no gene match. This CDR3 spans 15 amino acids.